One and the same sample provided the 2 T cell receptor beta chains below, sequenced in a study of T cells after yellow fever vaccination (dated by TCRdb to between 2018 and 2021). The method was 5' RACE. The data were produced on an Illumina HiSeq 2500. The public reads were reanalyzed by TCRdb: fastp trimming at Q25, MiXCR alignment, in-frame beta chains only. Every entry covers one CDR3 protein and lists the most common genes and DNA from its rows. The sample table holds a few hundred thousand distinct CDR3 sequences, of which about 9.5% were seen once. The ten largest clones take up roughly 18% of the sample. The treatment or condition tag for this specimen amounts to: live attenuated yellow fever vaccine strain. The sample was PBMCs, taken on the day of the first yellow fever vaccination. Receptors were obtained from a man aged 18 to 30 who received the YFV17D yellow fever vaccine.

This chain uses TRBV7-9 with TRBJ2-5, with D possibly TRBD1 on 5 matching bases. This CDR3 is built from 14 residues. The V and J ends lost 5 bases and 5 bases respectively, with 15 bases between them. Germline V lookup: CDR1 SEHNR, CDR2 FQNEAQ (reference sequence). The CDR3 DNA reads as TGTGCCAGCAGCCCCAGACAGTCTTGGGAGACCCAGTACTTC. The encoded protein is CASSPRQSWETQYF.

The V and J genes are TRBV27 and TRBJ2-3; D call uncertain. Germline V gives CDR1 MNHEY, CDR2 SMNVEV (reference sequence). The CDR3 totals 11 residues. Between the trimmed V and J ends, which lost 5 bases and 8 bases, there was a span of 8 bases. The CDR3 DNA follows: TGTGCCAGCAGTAACTTGGGTACGCAGTATTTT. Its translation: CASSNLGTQYF.